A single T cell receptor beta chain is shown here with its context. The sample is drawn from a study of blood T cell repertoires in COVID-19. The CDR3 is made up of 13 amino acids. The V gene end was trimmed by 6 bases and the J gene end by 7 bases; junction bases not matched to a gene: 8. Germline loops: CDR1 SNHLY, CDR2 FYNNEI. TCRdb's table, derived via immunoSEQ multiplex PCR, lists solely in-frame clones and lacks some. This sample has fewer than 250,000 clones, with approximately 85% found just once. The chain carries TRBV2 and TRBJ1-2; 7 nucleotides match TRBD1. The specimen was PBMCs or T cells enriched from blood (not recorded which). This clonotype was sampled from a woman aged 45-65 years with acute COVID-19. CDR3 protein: CASSLGQNAGYTF. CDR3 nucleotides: TGTGCCAGCAGCCTGGGACAGAACGCTGGCTACACCTTC.